A single sample is the source of the 19 T cell receptor beta chains below, sequenced in a study of T cell repertoires in cytomegalovirus infection. Each CDR3 protein is one row after TCRdb ran MiXCR on the reads. This sample carries about 210,000 distinct CDR3 sequences, around 6.6% of them seen once, and the ten largest clones take under 7.5%. Material: PBMCs. Source of these receptors: a human donor in good health (CMV status not recorded). Some clones in this sample may be carry-over from other donors' samples.

This clonotype was found many times. The V gene is TRBV2, the J gene TRBJ1-4; D is uncertain. The length of the CDR3 is 15 residues. Trimming removed 7 bases from V and 7 bases from J, with 19 bases in between. Germline V gene data show CDR1 as SNHLY and CDR2 as FYNNEI. CDR3 sequence (DNA): TGTGCCAGCAATCCGTCCGCGGTGGTAGGTGAAAAACTGTTTTTT. Its translation: CASNPSAVVGEKLFF.

This clonotype occurred many times. J is TRBJ1-2 and V is TRBV7-2, with D hard to call. The V end lost 0 bases, the J end lost 8 bases, and 16 bases lay between the germline ends. This CDR3 is built from 15 residues. Germline V lookup: CDR1 SGHTA, CDR2 FQGNSA. CDR3 nucleotides: TGTGCCAGCAGCTTAGCGCAGAGTAGGGCCCAAGGCTACACCTTC. Residues: CASSLAQSRAQGYTF.

This clonotype occurred many times. The rearrangement links TRBV29-1 to TRBJ1-5; tentative D call: TRBD1 (5 bases). Trimming removed 8 bases at V and 0 bases at J, with 17 bases between. CDR3 size: 15 residues. Per germline, CDR1 SQVTM and CDR2 ANQGSEA. Written as DNA, the CDR3 is TGCAGCCCCCCAAGGGGCAACTATAGCAATCAGCCCCAGCATTTT. It codes for CSPPRGNYSNQPQHF.

This clonotype was counted at least ten times. In nucleotides, the CDR3 is TGCAGTGCTAGTACCCAGGGAGATGGCTACACCTTC. The encoded protein is CSASTQGDGYTF. This chain joins TRBV20-1 and TRBJ1-2; possibly TRBD1 for D (5 bases). The CDR3 has 12 amino acids. Germline CDR1 reads DFQATT; CDR2 reads SNEGSKA (reference sequence). Trimming removed 3 bases at V and 6 bases at J, with 11 bases between.

This clonotype appeared many times. The genes are TRBV5-8 and TRBJ2-3, with TRBD1 identical over 8 bases. This CDR3 is 16 amino acids long. V was pared by 4 bases and J by 6 bases, with 13 bases of the junction left unmatched. CDR1 SGHTS and CDR2 YDEGEE come from the germline V gene. CDR3 coding DNA: TGTGCCAGCAGCCACCAGACAGGGGACCCCTCGGATACGCAGTATTTT. It encodes CASSHQTGDPSDTQYF.

This clonotype was recorded at least ten times. The CDR3 is CASSDREEADTQYF. In nucleotides, the CDR3 is TGTGCCAGCAGTGACAGGGAGGAGGCAGATACGCAGTATTTT. The chain has TRBV6-1 and TRBJ2-3, with TRBD2 as a possible D gene (6 bases). The CDR3 loop spans 14 amino acids. Trimming took 3 bases from V and 4 from J, leaving 11 bases between them. Germline loops: CDR1 MNHNS, CDR2 SASEGT.

This clonotype was seen at least ten times. J is TRBJ2-3 and V is TRBV3-1; D unresolved. The V and J ends lost 3 bases and 2 bases respectively, with 9 bases between them. Germline V gives CDR1 LGHDT, CDR2 YNNKEL (reference sequence). The CDR3 runs to 14 residues. The CDR3: CASSHGRVTDTQYF. The CDR3 DNA reads as TGTGCCAGCAGCCACGGACGGGTCACAGATACGCAGTATTTT.

This clonotype was detected many times. Here the CDR3 DNA reads TGTGCCAGTAGTATTCAATCGGGTTTTGGGCAGCCCCAGCATTTT. Translation gives CASSIQSGFGQPQHF. The chain couples TRBV19 to TRBJ1-5; D not certain. The V end lost 3 bases, the J end lost 7 bases, and 16 bases lay between the germline ends. The CDR3 sequence is 15 residues long. Germline V gives CDR1 LNHDA, CDR2 SQIVND (reference sequence).

This clonotype was recorded many times. The J gene is TRBJ1-2, the V gene TRBV7-2, with a weak D call TRBD1 (5 bases). Trimming removed 1 base at V and 5 bases at J, with 14 bases between. Germline CDR1 and CDR2: SGHTA and FQGNSA. The CDR3 has 15 residues. In nucleotides, the CDR3 is TGTGCCAGCAGCTTAGAGTTGAGCAGGGAGTATGGCTACACCTTC. Protein sequence: CASSLELSREYGYTF.

There are many counts of this clonotype. The gene calls are TRBV7-2 and TRBJ1-1; D is unclear. Trimming removed 1 base from V and 0 bases from J, with 9 bases in between. CDR3 size: 15 residues. Germline CDR1 SGHTA, CDR2 FQGNSA. Here the CDR3 reads CASSLGAYLNTEAFF. In DNA form, the CDR3 reads TGTGCCAGCAGCTTAGGGGCGTATTTGAACACTGAAGCTTTCTTT.

The gene calls are TRBV7-9 and TRBJ1-2; D ambiguous. Trimming took 5 bases from V and 5 from J, leaving 12 bases between them. CDR1 is SEHNR, CDR2 FQNEAQ, per germline (reference sequence). The CDR3 is made up of 13 amino acids. The CDR3 DNA sequence: TGTGCCAGCAGCCACCCCAAGGAGTATGGCTACACCTTC. Its protein product is CASSHPKEYGYTF.

This clonotype was recorded many times. The chain couples TRBV6-1 to TRBJ1-2; TRBD1 is a possible D gene (6 bases). The CDR3 is made up of 12 amino acids. V lost 8 bases, J lost 7 bases, and 14 bases lay in between. Per germline, CDR1 MNHNS and CDR2 SASEGT. The CDR3 is CASGLQGGGYTF. The CDR3 DNA reads as TGTGCCAGCGGGTTACAGGGAGGTGGCTACACCTTC.

This clonotype was seen repeatedly, ten times or more. V and J are TRBV5-4 and TRBJ1-2, with 7 bases aligning to TRBD1. Germline CDR1 and CDR2: SGHNT and YYREEE (reference sequence). The length of the CDR3 is 14 residues. V shed 3 bases and J 7 bases; nucleotides not matched to a gene: 9. This CDR3 is CASSSTGWERGYTF. The CDR3 DNA follows: TGTGCCAGCAGCTCGACAGGGTGGGAGCGTGGCTACACCTTC.

V gene TRBV7-9 combines with J gene TRBJ2-1; D call uncertain. The V gene's germline CDR1 is SEHNR and CDR2 FQNEAQ (reference sequence). V was trimmed by 3 bases and J by 4 bases, leaving 10 bases between them. The CDR3 is 14 residues long. CDR3 amino acids: CASSFQPNYNEQFF. The DNA of the CDR3 is TGTGCCAGCAGCTTTCAACCAAATTACAATGAGCAGTTCTTC.

This clonotype appeared a few times. The chain joins TRBV18 to TRBJ1-4, with 7 nucleotides matching TRBD1. The CDR3 covers 14 residues. Losses at the gene ends were 3 bases for V and 5 bases for J; bases not matched to a gene: 3. CDR1 is KGHSH and CDR2 is LQKENI in the germline V gene. CDR3 sequence: CASSPRQGNEKLFF. The DNA of the CDR3 is TGTGCCAGCTCACCTCGACAGGGAAATGAAAAACTGTTTTTT.

This clonotype was seen at least ten times. This chain connects TRBV7-9 to TRBJ1-5; TRBD1 agrees at 10 bases. This CDR3 has 16 residues. The junction had 6 bases not matched to a gene; V was cut back by 1 base and J by 6 bases. Germline V gives CDR1 SEHNR, CDR2 FQNEAQ (reference sequence). The CDR3 region has the DNA TGTGCCAGCAGCTTAGGGGCGACAGGGGGCACTCAGCCCCAGCATTTT. This gives the protein CASSLGATGGTQPQHF.

This clonotype was seen many times. The chain joins TRBV11-2 to TRBJ2-1; TRBD2 might be the D (6 bases). Germline CDR1 reads SGHAT; CDR2 reads FQNNGV. Trimming removed 0 bases from V and 6 bases from J, with 15 bases in between. This CDR3 has 16 amino acids. This CDR3 is CASSLDLAMGFNEQFF. The CDR3 DNA reads as TGTGCCAGCAGCTTAGATCTAGCGATGGGGTTCAATGAGCAGTTCTTC.

This clonotype was recorded many times. The chain carries TRBV7-2 and TRBJ2-2; no firm D call. The CDR3 loop spans 12 amino acids. V was shortened by 0 bases and J by 6 bases, with 2 bases between the two germline ends. Looked up from germline, CDR1 is SGHTA and CDR2 is FQGNSA. The CDR3 DNA reads TGTGCCAGCAGCTTAGCGGCCGGGGAGCTGTTTTTT. It is translated as CASSLAAGELFF.

This clonotype was observed a handful of times. The V call is TRBV29-1, the J call TRBJ1-1, with D unclear. Germline CDR1 is SQVTM and CDR2 is ANQGSEA. V was shortened by 7 bases and J by 4 bases, with 16 bases between the two germline ends. The CDR3 is made up of 13 amino acids. The DNA for the CDR3 is TGCAGCGGTGCTATCAGACTAGGCACTGAAGCTTTCTTT. Translation gives CSGAIRLGTEAFF. The full variable domain, completed using reference TRBV29-1 and TRBJ1-1, is SAVISQKPSRDICQRGTSLTIQCQVDSQVTMMFWYRQQPGQSLTLIATANQGSEATYESGFVIDKFPISRPNLTFSTLTVSNMSPEDSSIYLCSGAIRLGTEAFFGQGTRLTVV.